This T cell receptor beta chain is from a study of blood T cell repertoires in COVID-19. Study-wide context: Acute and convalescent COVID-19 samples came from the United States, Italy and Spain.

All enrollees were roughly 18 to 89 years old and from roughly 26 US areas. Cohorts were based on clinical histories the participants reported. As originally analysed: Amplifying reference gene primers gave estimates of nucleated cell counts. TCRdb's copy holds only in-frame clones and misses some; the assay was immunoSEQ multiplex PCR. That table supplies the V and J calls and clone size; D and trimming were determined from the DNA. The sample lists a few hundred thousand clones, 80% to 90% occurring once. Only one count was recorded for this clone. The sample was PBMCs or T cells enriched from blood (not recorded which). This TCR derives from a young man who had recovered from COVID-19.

In DNA, the CDR3 is TGTGCCAGCAGCTTGGTGGGACAGGGGGTCCTCACTGAAGCTTTCTTT. Translated: CASSLVGQGVLTEAFF. The rearrangement links TRBV7-2 to TRBJ1-1; 11 bases align to TRBD1. There are 16 residues in the CDR3. The germline V gene encodes CDR1 SGHTA and CDR2 FQGNSA. After removal of 3 bases from V and 4 bases from J, the junction contained 7 bases not matched to a gene. The entire variable domain, with the rest obtained from reference TRBV7-2 and TRBJ1-1, is as follows: GAGVSQSPSNKVTEKGKDVELRCDPISGHTALYWYRQSLGQGLEFLIYFQGNSAPDKSGLPSDRFSAERTGGSVSTLTIQRTQQEDSAVYLCASSLVGQGVLTEAFFGQGTRLTVV.